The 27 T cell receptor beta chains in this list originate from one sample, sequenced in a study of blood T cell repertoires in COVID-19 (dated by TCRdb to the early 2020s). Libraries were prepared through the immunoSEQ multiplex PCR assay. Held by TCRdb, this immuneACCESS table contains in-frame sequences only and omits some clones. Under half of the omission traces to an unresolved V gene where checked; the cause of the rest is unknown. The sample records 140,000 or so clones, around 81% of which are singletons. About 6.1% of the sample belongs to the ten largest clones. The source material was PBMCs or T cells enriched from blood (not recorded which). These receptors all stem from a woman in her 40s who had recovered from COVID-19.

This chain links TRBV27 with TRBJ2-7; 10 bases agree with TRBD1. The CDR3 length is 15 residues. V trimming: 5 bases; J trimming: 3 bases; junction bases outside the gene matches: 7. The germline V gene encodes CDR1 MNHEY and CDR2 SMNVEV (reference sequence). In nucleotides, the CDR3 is TGTGCCAGCAGTAGCACCGGGACAGGGGTCTACGAGCAGTACTTC. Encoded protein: CASSSTGTGVYEQYF.

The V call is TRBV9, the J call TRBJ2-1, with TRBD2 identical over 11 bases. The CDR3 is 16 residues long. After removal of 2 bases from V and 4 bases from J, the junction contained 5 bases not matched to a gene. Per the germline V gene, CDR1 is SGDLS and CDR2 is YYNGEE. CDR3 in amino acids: CASSVPLAGGYNEQFF. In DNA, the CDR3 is TGTGCCAGCAGCGTTCCCTTAGCGGGGGGGTACAATGAGCAGTTCTTC.

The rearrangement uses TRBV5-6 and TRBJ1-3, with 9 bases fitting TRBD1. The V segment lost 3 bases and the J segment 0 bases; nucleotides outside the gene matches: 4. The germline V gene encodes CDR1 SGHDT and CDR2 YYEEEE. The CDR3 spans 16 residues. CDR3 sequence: CASSSGTGRSGNTIYF. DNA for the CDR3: TGTGCCAGCAGCTCAGGGACAGGGCGCTCTGGAAACACCATATATTTT.

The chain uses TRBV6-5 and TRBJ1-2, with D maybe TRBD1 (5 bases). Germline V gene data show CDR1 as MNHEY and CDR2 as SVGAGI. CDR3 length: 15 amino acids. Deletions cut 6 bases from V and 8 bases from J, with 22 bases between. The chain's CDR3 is CASSPTGRGSSGYTF. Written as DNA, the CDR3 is TGTGCCAGCAGCCCCACAGGAAGGGGAAGTAGCGGCTACACCTTC.

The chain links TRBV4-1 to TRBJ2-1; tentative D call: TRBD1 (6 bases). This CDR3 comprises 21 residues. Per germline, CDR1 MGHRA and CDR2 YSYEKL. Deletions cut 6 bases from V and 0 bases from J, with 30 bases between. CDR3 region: CASRKTGPRTETPSSYNEQFF. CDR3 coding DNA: TGCGCCAGCAGGAAAACAGGGCCCCGGACCGAAACCCCCAGCTCCTACAATGAGCAGTTCTTC.

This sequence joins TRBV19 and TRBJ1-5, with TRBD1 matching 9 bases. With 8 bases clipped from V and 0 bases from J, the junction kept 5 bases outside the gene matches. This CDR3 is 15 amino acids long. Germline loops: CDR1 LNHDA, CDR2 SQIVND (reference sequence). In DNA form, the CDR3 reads TGTGCCAGTCGGGACAGGGTTAATAGCAATCAGCCCCAGCATTTT. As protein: CASRDRVNSNQPQHF.

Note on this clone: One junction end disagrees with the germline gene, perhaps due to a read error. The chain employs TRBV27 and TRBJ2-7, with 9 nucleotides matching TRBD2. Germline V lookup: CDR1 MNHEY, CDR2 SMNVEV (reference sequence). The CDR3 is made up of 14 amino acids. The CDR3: CASSPKLAGAPPTF. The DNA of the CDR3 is TGTGCCAGCAGCCCGAAATTAGCGGGAGCCCCGCCAACGTTC.

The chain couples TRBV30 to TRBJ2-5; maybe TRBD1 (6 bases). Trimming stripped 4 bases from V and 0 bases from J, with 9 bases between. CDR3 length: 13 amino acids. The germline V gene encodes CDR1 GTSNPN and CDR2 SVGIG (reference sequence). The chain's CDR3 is CAWTTGNQETQYF. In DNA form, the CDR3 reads TGTGCCTGGACCACAGGGAACCAAGAGACCCAGTACTTC.

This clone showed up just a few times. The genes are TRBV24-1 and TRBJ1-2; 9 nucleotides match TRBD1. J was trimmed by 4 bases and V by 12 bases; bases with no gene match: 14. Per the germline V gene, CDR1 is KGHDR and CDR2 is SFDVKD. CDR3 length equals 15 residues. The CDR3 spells CAPTGTGPTGYGYTF. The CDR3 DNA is TGTGCCCCAACGGGGACAGGGCCGACGGGCTATGGCTACACCTTC.

The CDR3 here is CASSQDLLADLNTGELFF. Written as DNA, the CDR3 is TGTGCCAGCAGCCAAGATTTGCTAGCGGACCTGAACACCGGGGAGCTGTTTTTT. The chain joins TRBV3-1 (or the pseudogene TRBV3-2) to TRBJ2-2; 7 nucleotides match TRBD2. The CDR3 has 18 amino acids. The V gene end was trimmed by 0 bases and the J gene end by 1 base; junction bases not matched to a gene: 8. CDR1 is LGHDT, CDR2 YNNKEL, per germline (reference sequence).

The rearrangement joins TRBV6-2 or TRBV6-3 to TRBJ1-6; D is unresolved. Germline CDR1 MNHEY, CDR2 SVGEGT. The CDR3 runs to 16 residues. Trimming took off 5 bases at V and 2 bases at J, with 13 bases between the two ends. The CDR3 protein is CASSPRGETYNSPLHF. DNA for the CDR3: TGTGCCAGCAGTCCGCGGGGTGAGACCTATAATTCACCCCTCCACTTT.

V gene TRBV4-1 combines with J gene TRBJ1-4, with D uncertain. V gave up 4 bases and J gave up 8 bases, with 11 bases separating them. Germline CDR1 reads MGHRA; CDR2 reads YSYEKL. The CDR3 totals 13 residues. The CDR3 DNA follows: TGCGCCAGCAGCCCAGCCCTCGGGGAAAAACTGTTTTTT. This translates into CASSPALGEKLFF.

CDR3 region: CASSYGQGAIEQYF. CDR3 nucleotide sequence: TGTGCCAGCAGTTATGGACAGGGTGCGATCGAGCAGTACTTC. V is TRBV6-5 and J is TRBJ2-7; TRBD1 aligns across 8 bases. The CDR3 spans 14 residues. Germline loops: CDR1 MNHEY, CDR2 SVGAGI. V gave up 3 bases and J gave up 6 bases; unmatched junction bases: 7.

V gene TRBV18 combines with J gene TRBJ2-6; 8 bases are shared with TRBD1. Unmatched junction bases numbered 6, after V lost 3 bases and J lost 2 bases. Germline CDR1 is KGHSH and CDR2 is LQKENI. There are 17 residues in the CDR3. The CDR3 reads CASSPNTGGAGANVLTF. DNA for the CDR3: TGTGCCAGCTCACCGAACACAGGGGGAGCTGGGGCCAACGTCCTGACTTTC.

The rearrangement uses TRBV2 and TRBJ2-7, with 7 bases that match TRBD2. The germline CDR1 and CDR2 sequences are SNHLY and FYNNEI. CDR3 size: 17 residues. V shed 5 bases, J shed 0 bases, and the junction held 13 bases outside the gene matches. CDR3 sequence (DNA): TGTGCCAGCAGTTGGGGTAGAAGGGAGGGCCTCTCCTACGAGCAGTACTTC. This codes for CASSWGRREGLSYEQYF. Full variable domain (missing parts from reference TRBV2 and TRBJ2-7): EPEVTQTPSHQVTQMGQEVILRCVPISNHLYFYWYRQILGQKVEFLVSFYNNEISEKSEIFDDQFSVERPDGSNFTLKIRSTKLEDSAMYFCASSWGRREGLSYEQYFGPGTRLTVT.

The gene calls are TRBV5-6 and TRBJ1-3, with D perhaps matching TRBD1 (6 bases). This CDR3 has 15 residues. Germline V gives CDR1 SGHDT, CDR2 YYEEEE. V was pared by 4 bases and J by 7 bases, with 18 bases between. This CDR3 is CASSGDTGFGNTIYF. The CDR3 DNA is TGTGCCAGCAGCGGGGATACAGGGTTTGGGAACACCATATATTTT. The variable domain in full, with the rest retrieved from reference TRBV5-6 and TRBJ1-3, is DAGVTQSPTHLIKTRGQQVTLRCSPKSGHDTVSWYQQALGQGPQFIFQYYEEEERQRGNFPDRFSGHQFPNYSSELNVNALLLGDSALYLCASSGDTGFGNTIYFGEGSWLTVV.

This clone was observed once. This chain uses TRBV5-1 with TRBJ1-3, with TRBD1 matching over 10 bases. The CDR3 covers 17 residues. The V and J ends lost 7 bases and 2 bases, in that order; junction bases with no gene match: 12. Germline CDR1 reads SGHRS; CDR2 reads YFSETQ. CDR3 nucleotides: TGCGCCAGCGGCAAAAGTCCCGGGACAGGGGCTGGAAACACCATATATTTT. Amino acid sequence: CASGKSPGTGAGNTIYF.

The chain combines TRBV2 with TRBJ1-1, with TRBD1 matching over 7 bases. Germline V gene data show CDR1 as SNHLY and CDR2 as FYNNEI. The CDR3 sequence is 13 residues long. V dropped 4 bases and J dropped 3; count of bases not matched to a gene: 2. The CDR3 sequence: CASSGRGYTEAFF. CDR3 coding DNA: TGTGCCAGCAGTGGCAGGGGGTACACTGAAGCTTTCTTT.

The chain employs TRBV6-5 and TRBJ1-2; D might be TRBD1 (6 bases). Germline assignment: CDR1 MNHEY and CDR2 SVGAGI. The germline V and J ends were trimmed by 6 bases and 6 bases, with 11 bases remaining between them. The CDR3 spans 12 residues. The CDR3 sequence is CASRRGADGYTF. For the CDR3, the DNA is TGTGCCAGCAGACGGGGGGCAGATGGCTACACCTTC.

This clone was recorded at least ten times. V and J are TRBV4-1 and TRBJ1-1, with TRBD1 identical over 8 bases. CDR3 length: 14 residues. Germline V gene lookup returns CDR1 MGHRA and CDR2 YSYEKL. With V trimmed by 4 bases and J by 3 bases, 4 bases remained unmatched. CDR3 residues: CASSPLQGDTEAFF. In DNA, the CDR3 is TGCGCCAGCAGCCCCCTACAGGGGGACACTGAAGCTTTCTTT.

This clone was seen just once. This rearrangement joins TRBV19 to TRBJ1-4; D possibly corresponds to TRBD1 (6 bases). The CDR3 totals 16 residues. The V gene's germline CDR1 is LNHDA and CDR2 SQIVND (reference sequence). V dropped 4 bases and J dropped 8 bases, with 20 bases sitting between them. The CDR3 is CASSNFGRGIGEKLFF. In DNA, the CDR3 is TGTGCCAGTAGTAATTTCGGAAGGGGGATAGGGGAAAAACTGTTTTTT.

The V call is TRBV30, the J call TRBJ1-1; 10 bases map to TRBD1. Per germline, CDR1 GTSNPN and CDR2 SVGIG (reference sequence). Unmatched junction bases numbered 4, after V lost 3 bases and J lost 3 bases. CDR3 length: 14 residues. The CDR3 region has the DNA TGTGCCTGGAGCCGGGGGACAGGGGACACTGAAGCTTTCTTT. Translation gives CAWSRGTGDTEAFF.

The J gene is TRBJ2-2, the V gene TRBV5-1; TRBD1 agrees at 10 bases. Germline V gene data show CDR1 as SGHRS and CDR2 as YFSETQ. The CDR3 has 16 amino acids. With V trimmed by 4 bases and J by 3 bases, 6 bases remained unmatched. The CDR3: CASSLNGQGDTGELFF. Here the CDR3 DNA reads TGCGCCAGCAGCCTGAACGGACAGGGGGACACCGGGGAGCTGTTTTTT.

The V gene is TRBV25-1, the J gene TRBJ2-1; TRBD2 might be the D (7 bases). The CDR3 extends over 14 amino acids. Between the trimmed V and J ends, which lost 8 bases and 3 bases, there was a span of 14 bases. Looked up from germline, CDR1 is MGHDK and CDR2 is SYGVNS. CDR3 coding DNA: TGTGCCAGCTCGGGGGGACAACTCTACAATGAGCAGTTCTTC. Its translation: CASSGGQLYNEQFF.

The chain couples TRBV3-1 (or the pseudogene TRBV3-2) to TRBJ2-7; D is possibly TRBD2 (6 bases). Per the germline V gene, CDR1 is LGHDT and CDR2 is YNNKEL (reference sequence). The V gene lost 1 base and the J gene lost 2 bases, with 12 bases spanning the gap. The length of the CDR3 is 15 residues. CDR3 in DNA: TGTGCCAGCAGCCAAGCGGGAGAAAGCCCCTACGAGCAGTACTTC. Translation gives CASSQAGESPYEQYF.

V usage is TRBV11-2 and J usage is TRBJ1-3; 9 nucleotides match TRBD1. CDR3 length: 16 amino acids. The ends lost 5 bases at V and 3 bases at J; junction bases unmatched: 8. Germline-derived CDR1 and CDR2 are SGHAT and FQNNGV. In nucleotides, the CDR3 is TGTGCCAGCAGCCTGTTAAACAGGGGGCTTGGAAACACCATATATTTT. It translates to CASSLLNRGLGNTIYF.

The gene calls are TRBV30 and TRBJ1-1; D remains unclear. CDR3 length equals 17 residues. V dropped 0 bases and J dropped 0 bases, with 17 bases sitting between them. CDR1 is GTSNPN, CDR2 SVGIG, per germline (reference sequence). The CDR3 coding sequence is TGTGCCTGGAGTGTAGAGGAGAGAGGGCGTATGAACACTGAAGCTTTCTTT. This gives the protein CAWSVEERGRMNTEAFF.